In this sample, the clone carrying this T cell receptor beta chain turned up once. V was shortened by 1 base and J by 4 bases, with 20 bases between the two germline ends. The CDR3 length is 17 residues. Total RNA amounting to 450 to 550 ng was the source from which TCR beta cDNA was made with a constant-region primer. Amplification in three nested multiplex PCR rounds with slightly modified ARM-PCR gave rise to TCR beta libraries. Forward primers for TRBV1-TRBV30 and a C-beta reverse primer served the first two PCR rounds, at approximately 10 cycles each. TCRdb recomputed calls from the multiplex PCR reads with MiXCR, one row per CDR3 protein. The sample includes roughly 190,000 distinct CDR3 sequences, approximately 86% of them seen just once. The source of the sample is a study of tumor-infiltrating lymphocytes in primary liver carcinoma. Co-extracted RNA and DNA came from 20-30 mg of unsorted bulk tissue.

The source material was tumor tissue from primary liver carcinoma. This clonotype was sampled from a middle-aged man with primary liver carcinoma and hepatitis B virus infection. The chain employs TRBV12-3 or TRBV12-4 and TRBJ2-7, with D possibly matching TRBD1 (6 bases). This chain's CDR3 is CASSLERWKGVRYEQYF. For the CDR3, the DNA is TGTGCCAGCAGTTTAGAAAGGTGGAAGGGGGTAAGATACGAGCAGTACTTC.